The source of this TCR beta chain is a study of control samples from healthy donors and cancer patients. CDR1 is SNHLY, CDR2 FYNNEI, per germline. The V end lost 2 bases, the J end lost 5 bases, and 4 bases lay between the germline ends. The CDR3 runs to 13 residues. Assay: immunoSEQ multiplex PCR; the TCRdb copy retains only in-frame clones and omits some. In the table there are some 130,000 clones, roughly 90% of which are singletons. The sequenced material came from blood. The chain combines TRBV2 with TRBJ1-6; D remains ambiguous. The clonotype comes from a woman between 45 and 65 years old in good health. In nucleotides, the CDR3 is TGTGCCAGCAGTGAACCGAATAATTCACCCCTCCACTTT. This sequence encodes CASSEPNNSPLHF.